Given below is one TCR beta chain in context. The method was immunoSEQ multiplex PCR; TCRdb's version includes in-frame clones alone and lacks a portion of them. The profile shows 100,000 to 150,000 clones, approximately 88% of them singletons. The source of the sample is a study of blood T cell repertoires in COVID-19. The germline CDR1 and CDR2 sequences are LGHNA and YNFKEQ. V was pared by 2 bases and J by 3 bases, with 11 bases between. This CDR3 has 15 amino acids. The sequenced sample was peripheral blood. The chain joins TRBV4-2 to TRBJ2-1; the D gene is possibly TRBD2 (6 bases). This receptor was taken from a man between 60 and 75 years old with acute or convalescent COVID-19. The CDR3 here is CASSQQSRGYNEQFF. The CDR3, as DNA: TGTGCCAGCAGCCAACAGTCGCGGGGCTACAATGAGCAGTTCTTC.